The clone carrying this T cell receptor (beta chain) was seen a handful of times. The antigen is undetermined. The time point: week 11, during vaccination. Each vaccine dose was 300 ug of mutant IDH1 20-mer peptide, with topical imiquimod. The data derive from a study of a mutant IDH1 vaccine in newly diagnosed glioma. Study-wide background: Eight vaccinations reached patients in weeks 1, 3, 5, 7, 11, 15, 19 and 23. First vaccine doses came 4-6 weeks after radiotherapy alone, or with temozolomide cycles. There were approximately 62% males and around 40% females among treated patients, whose mean age was about 40 years.

Findings of the study overall: It was roughly 93% of patients that developed vaccine-induced immune responses.

Assay: immunoSEQ multiplex PCR; the TCRdb copy retains only in-frame clones and omits some. The sample lists roughly 130,000 clones; 80% were seen once. The germline CDR1 and CDR2 sequences are LGHNA and YSLEER. V was pared by 4 bases and J by 4 bases, with 6 bases of the junction left unmatched. The CDR3 loop spans 15 amino acids. This TCR came from a middle-aged man with glioma. The source material was PBMCs, sampled from a glioma patient whose treatment included an IDH1 peptide vaccine. This rearrangement joins TRBV4-3 to TRBJ2-7; 11 bases line up with TRBD1. CDR3 sequence (DNA): TGCGCCAGCAGCCCTGGACAGGGGGCGACTTACGAGCAGTACTTC. This translates into CASSPGQGATYEQYF.